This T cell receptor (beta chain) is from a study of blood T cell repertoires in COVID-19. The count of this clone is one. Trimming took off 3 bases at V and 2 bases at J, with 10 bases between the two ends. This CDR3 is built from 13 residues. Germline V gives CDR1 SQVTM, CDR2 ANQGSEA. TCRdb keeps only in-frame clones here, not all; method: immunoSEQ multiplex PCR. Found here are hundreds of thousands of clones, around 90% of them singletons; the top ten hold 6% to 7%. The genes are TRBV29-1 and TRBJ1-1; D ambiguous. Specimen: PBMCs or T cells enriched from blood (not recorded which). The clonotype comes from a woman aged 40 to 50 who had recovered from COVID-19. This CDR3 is CSVEYRTNTEAFF. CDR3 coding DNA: TGCAGCGTTGAGTACAGAACTAACACTGAAGCTTTCTTT.